This is a list of T cell receptor beta chains from one sample in a study of blood T cell repertoires in COVID-19. TCRdb's copy holds only in-frame clones and misses some; the assay was immunoSEQ multiplex PCR. The data show 35,000 to 45,000 clones, roughly 84% seen once. Sequencing input: peripheral blood. These receptors were collected from an older man with active COVID-19. CDR3s include the opening cysteine and the closing phenylalanine or tryptophan. D genes are given only for firm matches. Only part of the rows carry a size: once, few, many, or a class if the clone is expanded.

V gene	J gene	D gene	clone size	CDR3 DNA	CDR3 protein
TRBV12-3/TRBV12-4	TRBJ2-7	.	.	TGTGCCAGCAGTCGGCAGGGGACCTACGAGCAGTACTTC	CASSRQGTYEQYF
TRBV18	TRBJ2-7	TRBD1	.	TGTGCCAGCTCCCTCCGGGACAGGGTGTACGAGCAGTACTTC	CASSLRDRVYEQYF
TRBV5-1	TRBJ2-3	.	.	TGCGCCAGCAGCCCGGGGTCTCTATCAGATACGCAGTATTTT	CASSPGSLSDTQYF
TRBV28	TRBJ1-1	.	.	TGTGCCAGCAGTCTAGGAGGGGACACTGAAGCTTTCTTT	CASSLGGDTEAFF
TRBV19	TRBJ2-2	.	few	TGTGCCAGTAGTATCGGGGTTACCGGGGAGCTGTTTTTT	CASSIGVTGELFF
TRBV10-3	TRBJ2-7	.	.	TGTGCCATAAGTGGGGGCAGGGGCTACGAGCAGTACTTC	CAISGGRGYEQYF
TRBV11-2	TRBJ1-2	TRBD1	.	TGTGCCAGCAGACGGACAGGACACTATGGCTACACCTTC	CASRRTGHYGYTF
TRBV18	TRBJ2-1	TRBD2	.	TGTGCCAGCTCAACGGGGGCGGGGGGCCCTGATGAGCAGTTCTTC	CASSTGAGGPDEQFF
TRBV6-5	TRBJ2-5	TRBD2	.	TGTGCCAGGTGTCTCGGGAGGGGGTGGAGGACCCAGTACTTC	CARCLGRGWRTQYF
TRBV2	TRBJ1-6	TRBD1	.	TGTGCCAGCACCGGAACAGGGGTCAATTCACCCCTCCACTTT	CASTGTGVNSPLHF
TRBV13	TRBJ1-3	.	.	TGTGCCAGCAGCTTATATTGGGCTTCTGGAAACACCATATATTTT	CASSLYWASGNTIYF
TRBV5-1	TRBJ2-2	.	.	TGCGCCAGCAGCCCCAAGGACAAAAACACCGGGGAGCTGTTTTTT	CASSPKDKNTGELFF
TRBV5-4	TRBJ2-3	.	.	TGTGCCAGCAGCGTGGGGGGCCGAAGCACAGATACGCAGTATTTT	CASSVGGRSTDTQYF
TRBV2	TRBJ2-3	.	.	TGTGCCAGCAAGAGTAGCACAGATACGCAGTATTTT	CASKSSTDTQYF
TRBV28	TRBJ1-2	TRBD1	once	TGTGCCAGCAGTTTGGGACAGGGAGGCTACACCTTC	CASSLGQGGYTF